This T cell receptor beta chain is drawn from a study of OX40 agonist ivuxolimab in advanced cancers. Turning to the study itself: Every 2 weeks, patients received ivuxolimab intravenously, dosed at 0.01 to 10 mg/kg.

The CDR3 runs 15 residues. Clones were sequenced by immunoSEQ multiplex PCR, and TCRdb holds only the in-frame ones, with some missing. The sample has roughly 75,000 clones; about 86% are singletons. The J gene is TRBJ2-7, the V gene TRBV21-1; the table assigns TRBD1, which was not confirmed against the DNA. TRBV21-1 is a pseudogene locus. This clonotype originated in an adult with an advanced solid tumor such as melanoma, head and neck, liver or kidney cancer. The source was CD4+ or CD8+ T cells sorted from blood, collected in a trial of the OX40 agonist ivuxolimab. CDR3 in DNA: TGTGCCAGCAACGAGAACGGCACAGGGAATTACGAGCAGTACTTC. Residues: CASNENGTGNYEQYF.